Each of the 15 T cell receptor beta chains below was sequenced from the same sample in a study of CD8+ T cells in alopecia areata. RNA extraction was followed by reverse transcription into cDNA, which acted as the sequencing template. Method: immunoSEQ multiplex PCR; TCRdb's copy keeps in-frame clones and lacks some. Found here are approximately 280,000 clones, more than 45% of them singletons; the top ten hold under 2%. Treatment indicated: oral pan-JAK inhibitor, 5-10 mg twice daily. This specimen consisted of CD4+ T cells sorted from blood, obtained at week 24, from a patient treated with tofacitinib. Every receptor here comes from a human donor with alopecia areata.

The V gene is TRBV5-1, the J gene TRBJ1-3, with 9 positions matching TRBD1. The CDR3 runs 15 residues. With V trimmed by 3 bases and J by 4 bases, 5 bases remained unmatched. The germline V gene has CDR1 SGHRS and CDR2 YFSETQ. DNA for the CDR3: TGCGCCAGCAGCTCCGGACAGGGGCCGGGAAACACCATATATTTT. Protein: CASSSGQGPGNTIYF.

For this clone: The junction shows a germline mismatch at one end, possibly a read error. The same CDR3 is also encoded by other DNA sequences in this sample. The V call is TRBV13, the J call TRBJ1-6; no reliable D call. Per germline, CDR1 PRHDT and CDR2 FYEKMQ (reference sequence). The CDR3 has 12 amino acids. The CDR3 sequence is CASSSTNSPLHF. The CDR3 DNA reads TGTGCCAGCAGCTCCACTAATTCGCCCCTCCACTTT.

The chain joins TRBV25-1 to TRBJ1-6, with 7 bases fitting TRBD1. The J segment lost 7 bases and the V segment lost 6 bases, leaving 9 bases of the junction unmatched. The CDR3 totals 15 residues. Germline V gives CDR1 MGHDK, CDR2 SYGVNS. The CDR3 nucleotides are TGTGCCAGCAGCCAAGGGGGCATAAGGAATTCACCCCTCCACTTT. Residues: CASSQGGIRNSPLHF.

This clone was detected only a few times. The gene calls are TRBV4-2 and TRBJ2-1; TRBD1 aligns across 7 bases. J was trimmed by 5 bases and V by 4 bases; bases with no gene match: 5. Looked up from germline, CDR1 is LGHNA and CDR2 is YNFKEQ. This CDR3 is built from 14 residues. The CDR3 sequence is CASSPGTADNEQFF. In DNA form, the CDR3 reads TGTGCCAGCAGCCCTGGGACAGCCGACAATGAGCAGTTCTTC.

Turning to this clone: Other DNA variants within this sample encode the same CDR3. The chain combines TRBV28 with TRBJ1-5, with 7 bases identical to TRBD1. The CDR3 runs 14 residues. V was pared by 6 bases and J by 4 bases, with 6 bases of the junction left unmatched. Germline CDR1 MDHEN, CDR2 SYDVKM. CDR3 loop: CASSAPGQNQPQHF. In nucleotides, the CDR3 is TGTGCCAGCAGCGCACCGGGACAGAATCAGCCCCAGCATTTT.

The chain recombines TRBV18 with TRBJ2-5, with TRBD2 matching 13 bases. The germline V gene has CDR1 KGHSH and CDR2 LQKENI. Germline trimming cut 3 bases from V and 0 bases from J; bases unmatched to any gene: 4. CDR3 length: 17 residues. The CDR3 reads CASSPPGLAGYQETQYF. The CDR3 nucleotides are TGTGCCAGCTCACCCCCGGGACTAGCGGGGTACCAAGAGACCCAGTACTTC. The full variable domain, rest sourced from reference TRBV18 and TRBJ2-5, is NAGVMQNPRHLVRRRGQEARLRCSPMKGHSHVYWYRQLPEEGLKFMVYLQKENIIDESGMPKERFSAEFPKEGPSILRIQQVVRGDSAAYFCASSPPGLAGYQETQYFGPGTRLLVL.

The rearrangement uses TRBV7-2 and TRBJ1-2, with 8 nucleotides matching TRBD1. This CDR3 is 13 amino acids long. V was clipped by 5 bases and J by 3 bases; unmatched bases: 2. The germline V gene has CDR1 SGHTA and CDR2 FQGNSA. The CDR3 region is CASSPTGDYGYTF. CDR3 coding DNA: TGTGCCAGCAGCCCGACAGGGGACTATGGCTACACCTTC.

This clone has a single count. V and J are TRBV30 and TRBJ1-5; no firm D call. The CDR3 runs 12 residues. V was clipped by 4 bases and J by 9 bases, with 13 bases between them. Germline V gives CDR1 GTSNPN, CDR2 SVGIG (reference sequence). The CDR3 region has the DNA TGTGCCTGGATGGAGACCTCGGGGCCCCAGCATTTT. As protein: CAWMETSGPQHF.

As DNA, the CDR3 is TGTGCCAGCAGACCGCCGGGACAGGCGAAGATCGGCTATGGCTACACCTTC. Its protein product is CASRPPGQAKIGYGYTF. This chain links TRBV2 with TRBJ1-2, with TRBD1 identical over 8 bases. With V trimmed by 6 bases and J by 4 bases, 16 bases remained unmatched. The germline V gene encodes CDR1 SNHLY and CDR2 FYNNEI. CDR3 size: 17 residues.

This clone has a handful of counts. CDR3 in amino acids: CASSFLGTGTHNEQFF. In DNA form, the CDR3 reads TGTGCCAGCAGTTTCTTGGGGACGGGGACCCACAATGAGCAGTTCTTC. The rearrangement uses TRBV28 and TRBJ2-1; D possibly uses TRBD1 or TRBD2 (5 bases each). The CDR3 runs 16 residues. Trimming took off 3 bases at V and 5 bases at J, with 17 bases between the two ends. Germline CDR1 is MDHEN and CDR2 is SYDVKM.

V is TRBV30 and J is TRBJ2-5; 10 bases are a match to TRBD2. Per germline, CDR1 GTSNPN and CDR2 SVGIG (reference sequence). The CDR3 length is 16 residues. Germline trimming cut 0 bases from V and 7 bases from J; bases unmatched to any gene: 11. This CDR3 is CAWSVRLAGVGRTQYF. CDR3 DNA sequence: TGTGCCTGGAGTGTTAGGCTAGCGGGGGTAGGAAGGACCCAGTACTTC.

Only a few counts were recorded for this clone. The chain has TRBV5-1 and TRBJ2-7, with D unresolved. CDR1 and CDR2 from the germline V gene are SGHRS and YFSETQ. V was pared by 4 bases and J by 2 bases, with 7 bases between. There are 12 residues in the CDR3. Here the CDR3 reads CASSRYTYEQYF. CDR3 sequence (DNA): TGCGCCAGCAGCCGTTATACCTACGAGCAGTACTTC.

V gene TRBV7-2 combines with J gene TRBJ2-5; 9 nucleotides agree with TRBD1. The germline V gene has CDR1 SGHTA and CDR2 FQGNSA. V trimming: 1 base; J trimming: 5 bases; junction bases outside the gene matches: 11. There are 17 residues in the CDR3. The CDR3 coding sequence is TGTGCCAGCAGCTTAGGGGGACCGACAGGGGGAGCGGAGACCCAGTACTTC. This sequence encodes CASSLGGPTGGAETQYF.

V usage is TRBV4-1 and J usage is TRBJ2-5; 10 bases match TRBD2. Germline assignment: CDR1 MGHRA and CDR2 YSYEKL. Unmatched junction bases numbered 12, after V lost 6 bases and J lost 5 bases. This CDR3 spans 16 amino acids. CDR3 coding DNA: TGCGCCAGCAGTCCCCTAGCGGGGGTGGGTAAGGAGACCCAGTACTTC. Translated: CASSPLAGVGKETQYF.

V is TRBV6-5 and J is TRBJ1-4; no reliable D call. CDR3 length equals 11 residues. Trimming left V 6 bases short and J 4 bases short, with 3 bases between. Germline CDR1 and CDR2: MNHEY and SVGAGI. In DNA, the CDR3 is TGTGCCAGCAGGAATAATGAAAAACTGTTTTTT. It translates to CASRNNEKLFF.